The 10 T cell receptor beta chains reported below all come from one sample, sequenced in a study of blood T cell repertoires in COVID-19. Libraries were prepared by immunoSEQ multiplex PCR; TCRdb keeps only in-frame clonotypes and omits some of them. This sample has fewer than 200,000 clones, with about 88% found just once. The material sequenced was peripheral blood. The receptor source for this set is a middle-aged man with active or convalescent COVID-19.

The rearrangement joins TRBV29-1 to TRBJ2-7; 8 bases fit TRBD1. The CDR3 totals 15 residues. Per the germline V gene, CDR1 is SQVTM and CDR2 is ANQGSEA. V lost 0 bases, J lost 5 bases, and 9 bases stayed unmatched. The CDR3 here is CSVEDPRTGRNEQYF. The CDR3 DNA reads as TGCAGCGTTGAAGACCCTAGGACAGGGAGGAACGAGCAGTACTTC.

This chain connects TRBV30 to TRBJ1-5, with D perhaps matching TRBD1 (5 bases). The CDR3 runs 17 residues. The V end was cut by 1 base, the J end by 0 bases, with 16 bases between. Germline values: CDR1 GTSNPN, CDR2 SVGIG (reference sequence). The CDR3, as DNA: TGTGCCTGGAGTGCGGGGGTCCGGGCCGATAGCAATCAGCCCCAGCATTTT. Protein product: CAWSAGVRADSNQPQHF.

This rearrangement joins TRBV2 to TRBJ2-3; 11 bases are a match to TRBD2. The V gene end was trimmed by 8 bases and the J gene end by 0 bases; junction bases not matched to a gene: 4. Germline V CDR1 and CDR2: SNHLY, FYNNEI. This CDR3 region has 15 residues. This CDR3 is CASGGTSGSTDTQYF. The CDR3 DNA is TGTGCCAGCGGTGGGACTAGCGGTAGCACAGATACGCAGTATTTT.

The rearrangement uses TRBV5-1 and TRBJ2-5; perhaps TRBD1 as D (6 bases). The CDR3 contains 16 residues. Per the germline V gene, CDR1 is SGHRS and CDR2 is YFSETQ. The V and J ends lost 4 bases and 5 bases respectively, with 21 bases between them. CDR3 sequence (DNA): TGCGCCAGCAGCCCGGGCCGTGGCAGGGGAAGGGAGACCCAGTACTTC. Protein sequence: CASSPGRGRGRETQYF.

The chain has TRBV27 and TRBJ1-5; 12 bases agree with TRBD1. Germline trimming cut 8 bases from V and 6 bases from J; bases unmatched to any gene: 14. This CDR3 is built from 17 residues. The V gene's germline CDR1 is MNHEY and CDR2 SMNVEV (reference sequence). The CDR3 is CASSRLPGQGAFQPQHF. For the CDR3, the DNA is TGTGCCAGCTCCCGACTCCCGGGACAGGGGGCGTTTCAGCCCCAGCATTTT.

The chain couples TRBV27 to TRBJ2-6; 8 bases align to TRBD1. The V and J ends lost 5 bases and 3 bases, in that order; junction bases with no gene match: 6. CDR1 MNHEY and CDR2 SMNVEV come from the germline V gene (reference sequence). The CDR3 length is 16 residues. The CDR3: CASSQGALNGANVLTF. CDR3 coding DNA: TGTGCCAGCAGTCAGGGGGCGCTGAATGGGGCCAACGTCCTGACTTTC.

The chain employs TRBV28 and TRBJ1-5; 7 nucleotides match TRBD1. With V trimmed by 4 bases and J by 4 bases, 4 bases remained unmatched. Germline CDR1 MDHEN, CDR2 SYDVKM. The length of the CDR3 is 14 residues. The CDR3 coding sequence is TGTGCCAGCAGTTCGGGACAGACTAATCAGCCCCAGCATTTT. Amino acids: CASSSGQTNQPQHF. Complete variable domain (other parts from reference TRBV28 and TRBJ1-5): DVKVTQSSRYLVKRTGEKVFLECVQDMDHENMFWYRQDPGLGLRLIYFSYDVKMKEKGDIPEGYSVSREKKERFSLILESASTNQTSMYLCASSSGQTNQPQHFGDGTRLSIL.

V usage is TRBV18 and J usage is TRBJ2-2; D is ambiguous. In germline, CDR1 is KGHSH, CDR2 LQKENI. This CDR3 comprises 15 residues. V dropped 6 bases and J dropped 4 bases, with 15 bases sitting between them. Here the CDR3 reads CASSRGWLSTGELFF. Here the CDR3 DNA reads TGTGCCAGCTCCCGAGGATGGCTATCCACCGGGGAGCTGTTTTTT.

V usage is TRBV18 and J usage is TRBJ2-1; D call uncertain. Germline values: CDR1 KGHSH, CDR2 LQKENI. V lost 4 bases and J 1 base, leaving 8 bases between the germline ends. CDR3 size: 14 residues. The DNA of the CDR3 is TGTGCCAGCTCACTGTCCAGTTCCTACAATGAGCAGTTCTTC. This translates into CASSLSSSYNEQFF. The complete variable domain, with remaining parts taken from reference TRBV18 and TRBJ2-1, reads NAGVMQNPRHLVRRRGQEARLRCSPMKGHSHVYWYRQLPEEGLKFMVYLQKENIIDESGMPKERFSAEFPKEGPSILRIQQVVRGDSAAYFCASSLSSSYNEQFFGPGTRLTVL.

The rearrangement joins TRBV28 to TRBJ1-1, with D possibly TRBD1 on 6 matching bases. The V gene's germline CDR1 is MDHEN and CDR2 SYDVKM. The CDR3 totals 16 residues. The germline V and J ends were trimmed by 5 bases and 7 bases, with 23 bases remaining between them. The CDR3 spells CASSGTPWTADNEAFF. The CDR3 region has the DNA TGTGCCAGCAGTGGAACCCCGTGGACAGCGGACAATGAAGCTTTCTTT.